These 10 T cell receptor beta chains came from one sample sequenced in a study of preoperative IRX-2 immunotherapy in early breast cancer. Stated treatment: preoperative locoregional IRX-2 cytokine immunotherapy. The protocol was immunoSEQ multiplex PCR, while the TCRdb copy is restricted to in-frame clones and leaves out a portion. The sample has some 42,000 clones, 80% to 90% seen once. The sample was lymph node tissue, taken after IRX-2 immunotherapy. The receptors derive from a human donor with breast cancer.

The chain is built from TRBV5-1 and TRBJ2-7, with TRBD1 matching over 8 bases. The J segment lost 6 bases and the V segment lost 0 bases, leaving 11 bases of the junction unmatched. This CDR3 is built from 16 residues. The germline gives CDR1 SGHRS, CDR2 YFSETQ. The CDR3 DNA reads TGCGCCAGCAGCTTGGGCTTGAGGACAGGGCAAAGCGAGCAGTACTTC. This codes for CASSLGLRTGQSEQYF. Variable domain in full (rest from reference TRBV5-1 and TRBJ2-7): KAGVTQTPRYLIKTRGQQVTLSCSPISGHRSVSWYQQTPGQGLQFLFEYFSETQRNKGNFPGRFSGRQFSNSRSEMNVSTLELGDSALYLCASSLGLRTGQSEQYFGPGTRLTVT.

The genes are TRBV7-7 and TRBJ1-3, with TRBD1 identical over 8 bases. The CDR3 is made up of 17 amino acids. Germline-derived CDR1 and CDR2 are SSHAT and FNYEAQ (reference sequence). V shed 3 bases, J shed 2 bases, and the junction held 9 bases outside the gene matches. The CDR3 DNA is TGTGCCAGCAGCTTTACCACGGGACAGGTAGCTGGAAACACCATATATTTT. Its translation is CASSFTTGQVAGNTIYF.

The chain has TRBV5-1 and TRBJ1-1; D gene uncertain. The V and J ends lost 0 bases and 1 base respectively, with 7 bases between them. CDR1 and CDR2 from the germline V gene are SGHRS and YFSETQ. This CDR3 comprises 14 residues. CDR3: CASSLVVQNTEAFF. The CDR3 DNA reads as TGCGCCAGCAGCTTGGTGGTCCAGAACACTGAAGCTTTCTTT.

The rearrangement joins TRBV5-1 to TRBJ1-6; 7 nucleotides match TRBD1. CDR1 and CDR2 (germline): SGHRS, YFSETQ. The CDR3 spans 14 residues. J lost 10 bases, V lost 5 bases, and 9 bases had no gene match. The CDR3 sequence: CASRIQGIGSPLHF. Here the CDR3 DNA reads TGCGCCAGCAGAATACAGGGGATAGGGTCACCCCTCCACTTT. The full variable domain, completed using reference TRBV5-1 and TRBJ1-6, is KAGVTQTPRYLIKTRGQQVTLSCSPISGHRSVSWYQQTPGQGLQFLFEYFSETQRNKGNFPGRFSGRQFSNSRSEMNVSTLELGDSALYLCASRIQGIGSPLHFGNGTRLTVT.

The chain links TRBV11-3 to TRBJ2-2, with D uncertain. With 3 bases removed from V and 0 bases from J, the gap between germline ends came to 8 bases. The CDR3 is made up of 15 amino acids. Per germline, CDR1 SGHNT and CDR2 YENEEA. CDR3 in DNA: TGTGCCAGCAGCTTTTGGTCCGCGAACACCGGGGAGCTGTTTTTT. Translating it yields CASSFWSANTGELFF.

The gene calls are TRBV23-1 and TRBJ1-3; 9 bases are shared with TRBD1. TRBV23-1 has ORF status, its function being uncertain. This CDR3 contains 14 residues. J was trimmed by 8 bases and V by 2 bases; bases with no gene match: 4. The CDR3 DNA reads TGCGCCAGCAGTCAACAGGGACAGGGCTACACCATATATTTT. Encoded protein: CASSQQGQGYTIYF.

The rearrangement joins TRBV10-3 to TRBJ1-1; D is perhaps TRBD1 (6 bases). From germline, CDR1 is ENHRY and CDR2 SYGVKD. V lost 2 bases and J 0 bases, leaving 10 bases between the germline ends. This CDR3 has 15 amino acids. The CDR3 coding sequence is TGTGCCATCAGTGAGACAGGGACCTTGAACACTGAAGCTTTCTTT. Translation gives CAISETGTLNTEAFF.

This clone was seen a single time. The chain carries TRBV1 and TRBJ2-2; TRBD1 is taken as the D call from the table, unchecked against the DNA. TRBV1 is a pseudogene locus. The CDR3 is 13 amino acids. The CDR3 region has the DNA TGCGCCAGCAGCCGGAGGGGGCTCGGGGAGCTGTTTTTT. The encoded protein is CASSRRGLGELFF.

The rearrangement joins TRBV5-1 to TRBJ2-2; 13 bases agree with TRBD2. The CDR3 sequence is 18 residues long. In germline, CDR1 is SGHRS, CDR2 YFSETQ. Trimming at V came to 1 base and at J to 2 bases, leaving 5 bases not matched to a gene. The CDR3 coding sequence is TGCGCCAGCAGCTTGCCCACTAGCGGGGGGGTCAACACCGGGGAGCTGTTTTTT. Its translation: CASSLPTSGGVNTGELFF.

The V call is TRBV18, the J call TRBJ1-6; D possibly corresponds to TRBD1 (5 bases). The CDR3 sequence is 14 residues long. The V end was cut by 4 bases, the J end by 6 bases, with 10 bases between. CDR1 is KGHSH and CDR2 is LQKENI in the germline V gene. DNA for the CDR3: TGTGCCAGCTCACAGACAGAGAGTAATTCACCCCTCCACTTT. Its translation: CASSQTESNSPLHF.